These 13 T cell receptor beta chains came from one sample sequenced in a study of OX40 agonist ivuxolimab in advanced cancers. TCRdb keeps only in-frame clones here, not all; method: immunoSEQ multiplex PCR. The sample includes approximately 92,000 clones, roughly 94% of them seen just once. Sequences were derived from CD4+ or CD8+ T cells sorted from blood, sampled in a trial of the OX40 agonist ivuxolimab. These TCRs come from an adult with an advanced solid tumor such as melanoma, head and neck, liver or kidney cancer.

The gene calls are TRBV5-6 and TRBJ1-1, with TRBD1 as a possible D gene (6 bases). Trimming shortened V by 5 bases and J by 5 bases, and 13 bases separated the two germline ends. The germline CDR1 and CDR2 sequences are SGHDT and YYEEEE. CDR3 length: 13 residues. In nucleotides, the CDR3 is TGTGCCAGCAGACAGGGTGTTAGGACTGAAGCTTTCTTT. As protein: CASRQGVRTEAFF.

The rearrangement joins TRBV25-1 to TRBJ2-6; no reliable D call. Looked up from germline, CDR1 is MGHDK and CDR2 is SYGVNS. Between the trimmed V and J ends, which lost 3 bases and 5 bases, there was a span of 14 bases. This CDR3 has 16 residues. CDR3 bases: TGTGCCAGCAGTGATTATAGGCCCTCGCGGGCCAACGTCCTGACTTTC. As protein: CASSDYRPSRANVLTF.

The chain employs TRBV6-6 and TRBJ2-7; D ambiguous. V lost 5 bases, J lost 3 bases, and 5 bases lay in between. CDR1 is MNHNY and CDR2 is SVGAGI in the germline V gene (reference sequence). The CDR3 sequence is 11 residues long. This chain's CDR3 is CASSGNYEQYF. As DNA, the CDR3 is TGTGCCAGCAGTGGAAACTACGAGCAGTACTTC.

The J gene is TRBJ2-6, the V gene TRBV2, with D perhaps given as TRBD1 or TRBD2 (6 bases each). Germline V gene data show CDR1 as SNHLY and CDR2 as FYNNEI. This CDR3 contains 18 residues. With 10 bases removed from V and 1 base from J, the gap between germline ends came to 23 bases. The CDR3: CATVQGLAGLSGANVLTF. The CDR3 region has the DNA TGTGCCACCGTCCAGGGGTTGGCAGGACTATCTGGGGCCAACGTCCTGACTTTC.

The rearrangement joins TRBV5-1 to TRBJ2-2, with 9 bases identical to TRBD2. This CDR3 contains 18 residues. Germline V CDR1 and CDR2: SGHRS, YFSETQ. Trimming removed 4 bases from V and 5 bases from J; junction bases left unmatched: 15. CDR3 protein: CASSDGLASTGGTGELFF. The CDR3 nucleotides are TGCGCCAGCAGCGATGGACTAGCGTCTACCGGCGGGACCGGGGAGCTGTTTTTT. The full variable domain, with the rest looked up from reference TRBV5-1 and TRBJ2-2, is KAGVTQTPRYLIKTRGQQVTLSCSPISGHRSVSWYQQTPGQGLQFLFEYFSETQRNKGNFPGRFSGRQFSNSRSEMNVSTLELGDSALYLCASSDGLASTGGTGELFFGEGSRLTVL.

The V and J genes are TRBV5-4 and TRBJ2-4, with D possibly being TRBD2 (5 bases). Trimming left V 4 bases short and J 1 base short, with 15 bases between. The CDR3 covers 16 residues. Germline V gives CDR1 SGHNT, CDR2 YYREEE (reference sequence). The CDR3 coding sequence is TGTGCCAGCAGCCAACCCGGTGCGGGTGCCAAAAACATTCAGTACTTC. The encoded protein is CASSQPGAGAKNIQYF.

This clone was counted a single time. V gene TRBV28 combines with J gene TRBJ2-7; TRBD2 matches at 12 bases. The junction had 5 bases not matched to a gene; V was cut back by 8 bases and J by 0 bases. The germline V gene encodes CDR1 MDHEN and CDR2 SYDVKM. This CDR3 is 15 amino acids long. For the CDR3, the DNA is TGTGCCAGCGGGACTAGCGGGCTGAACTCCTACGAGCAGTACTTC. Its translation is CASGTSGLNSYEQYF.

The chain uses TRBV18 and TRBJ1-4; D gene ambiguous. V was shortened by 4 bases and J by 12 bases, with 15 bases between the two germline ends. Germline V gene lookup returns CDR1 KGHSH and CDR2 LQKENI. This CDR3 contains 13 residues. Written as DNA, the CDR3 is TGTGCCAGCTCACTCGCCCCAAGGGAGGAACTGTTTTTT. This gives the protein CASSLAPREELFF.

The chain combines TRBV6-5 with TRBJ2-7; weak D call: TRBD2 (6 bases). V gave up 10 bases and J gave up 2 bases, with 18 bases separating them. This CDR3 has 14 amino acids. Germline V gene lookup returns CDR1 MNHEY and CDR2 SVGAGI. The CDR3: CATSRGRGAYEQYF. CDR3 bases: TGTGCCACCTCGCGCGGGCGGGGAGCCTACGAGCAGTACTTC.

This chain connects TRBV5-6 to TRBJ2-1; 9 bases agree with TRBD1. There are 15 residues in the CDR3. Germline V gives CDR1 SGHDT, CDR2 YYEEEE. V gave up 0 bases and J gave up 5 bases; unmatched junction bases: 3. Written as DNA, the CDR3 is TGTGCCAGCAGCTTGGAGGGGACAGGGCACAATGAGCAGTTCTTC. Protein product: CASSLEGTGHNEQFF.

This clone occurred once. The chain joins TRBV7-2 to TRBJ1-1; D is perhaps TRBD1 (5 bases). Germline V gene sequence: CDR1 SGHTA, CDR2 FQGNSA. The ends were cut back, 5 bases at V and 5 bases at J, with 12 bases in the middle. CDR3 size: 13 residues. The CDR3 is CASSPYRKTEAFF. In nucleotides, the CDR3 is TGTGCCAGCAGCCCGTACAGGAAAACTGAAGCTTTCTTT. The variable domain in full, with the rest retrieved from reference TRBV7-2 and TRBJ1-1, is GAGVSQSPSNKVTEKGKDVELRCDPISGHTALYWYRQSLGQGLEFLIYFQGNSAPDKSGLPSDRFSAERTGGSVSTLTIQRTQQEDSAVYLCASSPYRKTEAFFGQGTRLTVV.

J is TRBJ2-7 and V is TRBV6-6; D ambiguous. V dropped 0 bases and J dropped 1 base, with 7 bases sitting between them. Germline V gene lookup returns CDR1 MNHNY and CDR2 SVGAGI (reference sequence). CDR3 length: 14 amino acids. The CDR3 DNA is TGTGCCAGCAGTTACTCTCGGCGGTCCTACGAGCAGTACTTC. This codes for CASSYSRRSYEQYF.

J is TRBJ2-5 and V is TRBV6-1; 8 positions match TRBD1. The trim removed 5 bases at V and 4 bases at J, leaving 3 bases unmatched. The CDR3 extends over 13 amino acids. Germline assignment: CDR1 MNHNS and CDR2 SASEGT. The CDR3 sequence: CASSQDRGETQYF. CDR3 coding DNA: TGTGCCAGCAGTCAAGACAGGGGAGAGACCCAGTACTTC.